These T cell receptor beta chains were read from a single sample in a study of T-cell memory formation after mild COVID-19. MiXCR, applied by TCRdb to the 5' RACE reads, yields one record per CDR3 protein. The table shows approximately 52,000 distinct CDR3 sequences, with approximately 9% occurring only once. Sequences were obtained from PBMCs or a T cell subset sorted from them (not recorded which). These receptors originate from an adult woman who had mild COVID-19 (a few samples of this study predate the infection). Cell type and time point are not known. CDR3s include the opening cysteine and the closing phenylalanine or tryptophan. The D gene is left open where the match is weak. Clone size is shown for a subset of rows, as once, few, many or a class of expanded clone.

v_call,clone_size,j_call,d_call,cdr3_aa,cdr3_nt
TRBV12-3/TRBV12-4,few,TRBJ2-4,NA,CASSYIGTLAKNIQYF,TGTGCCAGCAGTTACATCGGGACTTTAGCCAAAAACATTCAGTACTTC
TRBV7-2,many,TRBJ2-5,NA,CASTRPAGNQETQYF,TGTGCCAGCACCCGGCCGGCCGGCAACCAAGAGACCCAGTACTTC
TRBV20-1,NA,TRBJ1-1,TRBD1,CSARVQGARSPGTEAFF,TGCAGTGCTAGAGTACAGGGGGCGCGATCACCGGGGACTGAAGCTTTCTTT
TRBV19,few,TRBJ1-1,TRBD1,CASSPWGQGHTEAFF,TGTGCCAGTAGTCCATGGGGACAGGGGCACACTGAAGCTTTCTTT
TRBV19,few,TRBJ1-4,NA,CASRVGFDEKLFF,TGTGCCAGTAGAGTCGGATTTGATGAAAAACTGTTTTTT
TRBV2,NA,TRBJ2-5,NA,CASRLRVTKETQYF,TGTGCCAGCAGGCTCAGGGTTACAAAAGAGACCCAGTACTTC
TRBV10-1,many,TRBJ2-7,TRBD1,CASSEPGQGEGTYEQYF,TGCGCCAGCAGTGAACCAGGACAGGGCGAGGGGACCTACGAGCAGTACTTC
TRBV7-8,many,TRBJ2-3,TRBD2,CASSSRLAGLGDTQYF,TGTGCCAGCAGCTCACGACTAGCGGGATTGGGGGATACGCAGTATTTT
TRBV6-5,NA,TRBJ1-2,NA,CASSYSTGTSGGYTF,TGTGCCAGCAGTTACTCGACTGGGACATCGGGTGGCTACACCTTC
TRBV10-3,many,TRBJ2-5,TRBD2,CAISASGAETQYF,TGTGCCATCAGTGCCAGCGGGGCCGAGACCCAGTACTTC
TRBV6-6,many,TRBJ2-1,NA,CASSPLGQGTYNEQFF,TGTGCCAGCAGCCCACTCGGGCAGGGGACCTACAATGAGCAGTTCTTC
TRBV7-2,NA,TRBJ2-7,NA,CASSSQRHEQYF,TGTGCCAGCAGCTCTCAGCGGCACGAGCAGTACTTC
TRBV11-3,NA,TRBJ2-3,NA,CASSPGDLSLGTDTQYF,TGTGCCAGCAGCCCCGGTGACTTATCGCTTGGGACAGATACGCAGTATTTT
TRBV30,few,TRBJ1-4,NA,CAWQTGEKLFF,TGTGCCTGGCAGACCGGTGAAAAACTGTTTTTT
TRBV27,many,TRBJ2-7,NA,CASSATVLTSYEQYF,TGTGCCAGCAGCGCTACCGTGTTAACCTCCTACGAGCAGTACTTC
TRBV7-3,many,TRBJ2-1,NA,CASSLAVGEQFF,TGTGCCAGCAGCCTTGCCGTCGGTGAGCAGTTCTTC
TRBV7-8,many,TRBJ2-5,TRBD1,CASSRQGAQETQYF,TGTGCCAGCAGCCGACAGGGAGCCCAAGAGACCCAGTACTTC
TRBV15,few,TRBJ2-6,TRBD2,CATTPGGVTGANVLTF,TGTGCCACCACCCCGGGGGGGGTCACTGGGGCCAACGTCCTGACTTTC
TRBV2,NA,TRBJ1-1,TRBD1,CASRLDRGTEAFF,TGTGCCAGCAGACTTGACAGGGGCACTGAAGCTTTCTTT
TRBV5-1,few,TRBJ2-7,NA,CASSSTRGQGNYEQYF,TGCGCCAGCAGTTCTACCCGGGGGCAGGGAAACTACGAGCAGTACTTC
TRBV18,many,TRBJ2-7,TRBD2,CASSPSLLAGPSYEQYF,TGTGCCAGCTCACCAAGTCTCCTAGCGGGACCATCCTACGAGCAGTACTTC
TRBV27,many,TRBJ2-1,TRBD2,CASSLSAGNYNEQFF,TGTGCCAGCAGTCTCTCAGCGGGGAACTACAATGAGCAGTTCTTC
TRBV20-1,few,TRBJ2-1,NA,CSALGRVRNEQFF,TGCAGTGCTCTTGGCAGGGTCCGCAATGAGCAGTTCTTC
TRBV28,NA,TRBJ1-1,NA,CASMEGPTEAFF,TGTGCCAGCATGGAAGGGCCCACTGAAGCTTTCTTT
TRBV30,NA,TRBJ2-1,TRBD1,CAWRRTGNEQFF,TGTGCCTGGAGACGGACAGGGAATGAGCAGTTCTTC
TRBV7-9,few,TRBJ2-3,TRBD2,CASSVSGRDRDTQYF,TGTGCCAGCAGCGTTAGCGGGAGGGATAGGGATACGCAGTATTTT
TRBV5-1,NA,TRBJ1-5,NA,CASSPQGLNNQPQHF,TGCGCCAGCAGTCCACAGGGCCTCAACAATCAGCCCCAGCATTTT
TRBV4-3,NA,TRBJ2-7,TRBD2,CASSTGLAANYEQYF,TGCGCCAGCAGCACAGGACTAGCGGCAAACTACGAGCAGTACTTC
TRBV7-8,NA,TRBJ2-1,TRBD1,CASSLEGQVSYNEQFF,TGTGCCAGCAGCTTAGAGGGACAGGTTTCCTACAATGAGCAGTTCTTC
TRBV2,few,TRBJ1-1,NA,CASHPQGSRNTEAFF,TGTGCCAGCCACCCCCAGGGATCGCGAAACACTGAAGCTTTCTTT
TRBV18,medium-sized,TRBJ1-2,NA,CASSHPGRDYGYTF,TGTGCCAGCTCACACCCAGGGCGGGACTATGGCTACACCTTC
TRBV5-1,many,TRBJ1-1,NA,CASRFGGYTEAFF,TGCGCCAGCAGGTTCGGCGGGTACACTGAAGCTTTCTTT
TRBV5-1,many,TRBJ2-7,NA,CASSAQGFEQYF,TGCGCCAGCAGCGCCCAGGGGTTCGAGCAGTACTTC
TRBV29-1,many,TRBJ2-3,TRBD2,CSVSPSTSSDTQYF,TGCAGCGTTTCCCCATCGACTAGCTCCGATACGCAGTATTTT
TRBV7-2,many,TRBJ2-3,TRBD1,CASSLGQGAVDTQYF,TGTGCCAGCAGCTTAGGGCAGGGGGCCGTAGATACGCAGTATTTT
TRBV12-3/TRBV12-4,few,TRBJ2-2,TRBD2,CASAGGLAGVVGELFF,TGTGCCAGCGCAGGCGGGCTAGCGGGAGTGGTCGGGGAGCTGTTTTTT
TRBV29-1,NA,TRBJ2-1,NA,CSVVRADNEQFF,TGCAGCGTTGTACGGGCAGACAATGAGCAGTTCTTC
TRBV20-1,many,TRBJ2-7,TRBD2,CSARDQVRGVYEQYF,TGCAGTGCTAGAGATCAAGTGCGGGGGGTCTACGAGCAGTACTTC
TRBV10-2,NA,TRBJ2-7,NA,CASRAETYEQYF,TGCGCCAGCAGGGCAGAGACCTACGAGCAGTACTTC
TRBV2,medium-sized,TRBJ2-7,TRBD1,CASSVKLMGQGTPEQYF,TGTGCCAGCAGTGTAAAACTGATGGGACAGGGTACCCCCGAGCAGTACTTC
TRBV20-1,few,TRBJ2-5,NA,CSAPRGKETQYF,TGCAGTGCGCCACGGGGGAAAGAGACCCAGTACTTC
TRBV12-3/TRBV12-4,few,TRBJ2-7,TRBD1,CASSLYGQGVSYEQYF,TGTGCCAGCAGTCTTTATGGGCAGGGGGTGTCCTACGAGCAGTACTTC
TRBV7-3,few,TRBJ2-1,NA,CASSTRSANEQFF,TGTGCCAGCAGCACCCGAAGTGCCAATGAGCAGTTCTTC
TRBV5-1,many,TRBJ2-1,NA,CASSLWGSSYNEQFF,TGCGCCAGCAGCTTGTGGGGCAGCTCCTACAATGAGCAGTTCTTC
TRBV20-1,few,TRBJ2-5,TRBD2,CSARNLAGEETQYF,TGCAGTGCTAGGAACCTAGCGGGAGAAGAGACCCAGTACTTC
TRBV12-3/TRBV12-4,medium-sized,TRBJ2-1,NA,CASSLDQGFNEQFF,TGTGCCAGCAGTCTGGACCAGGGGTTCAATGAGCAGTTCTTC
TRBV6-1,NA,TRBJ1-4,NA,CASRFRDKPEKLFF,TGTGCCAGCAGGTTCCGGGACAAACCAGAAAAACTGTTTTTT
TRBV27,NA,TRBJ2-5,NA,CASSPFPGEYQETQYF,TGTGCCAGCAGTCCCTTTCCAGGGGAGTACCAAGAGACCCAGTACTTC
TRBV12-3/TRBV12-4,few,TRBJ1-1,NA,CASSKPYLNTEAFF,TGTGCCAGCAGCAAGCCCTATTTAAACACTGAAGCTTTCTTT
TRBV11-3,NA,TRBJ2-7,TRBD2,CATSGGNSYEQYF,TGTGCCACGTCCGGGGGGAACTCCTACGAGCAGTACTTC
TRBV6-4,many,TRBJ2-2,NA,CASSDGPTGELFF,TGTGCCAGCAGTGATGGGCCCACCGGGGAGCTGTTTTTT
TRBV10-3,few,TRBJ2-1,NA,CAISEFQGNEQFF,TGTGCCATCAGTGAGTTCCAGGGAAATGAGCAGTTCTTC
TRBV7-2,few,TRBJ2-3,TRBD1,CASSSTGAPGGTQYF,TGTGCCAGCAGCTCCACAGGGGCCCCCGGAGGTACGCAGTATTTT
TRBV12-3/TRBV12-4,few,TRBJ2-5,TRBD2,CASSPRGGWETQYF,TGTGCCAGCAGTCCCCGGGGAGGGTGGGAGACCCAGTACTTC
TRBV4-1,NA,TRBJ2-6,NA,CASSLTTQASGANVLTF,TGCGCCAGCAGCCTAACAACTCAGGCATCTGGGGCCAACGTCCTGACTTTC
TRBV5-1,many,TRBJ1-1,NA,CASSLRRASGANTEAFF,TGCGCCAGCAGCTTACGCCGCGCGTCAGGGGCGAACACTGAAGCTTTCTTT
TRBV20-1,NA,TRBJ2-5,TRBD2,CSARDAAGLARGSQETQYF,TGCAGTGCTAGAGACGCGGCTGGACTAGCGAGAGGATCCCAAGAGACCCAGTACTTC